The 20 T cell receptor beta chains below were found in one sample sequenced in a study of cytomegalovirus exposure and HLA in healthy donors. PCR employed 60 Vbeta and 13 Jbeta primers. Produced via immunoSEQ multiplex PCR; TCRdb's table is partial and in-frame only. The sample lists 150,000 or so clones; 65% to 85% were seen once. The material sequenced was PBMCs. Receptors originate from a male donor in good health and CMV-seropositive.

V is TRBV2 and J is TRBJ2-1; a weak D match, TRBD2 (5 bases). Trimming removed 7 bases from V and 6 bases from J, with 22 bases in between. Germline V gene lookup returns CDR1 SNHLY and CDR2 FYNNEI. CDR3 length: 16 residues. CDR3 region: CASTSGTGIPRNEQFF. Here the CDR3 DNA reads TGTGCCAGCACCTCGGGCACCGGGATCCCCCGCAATGAGCAGTTCTTC.

This clone was observed a single time. The chain recombines TRBV11-1 with TRBJ2-3, with 8 bases that match TRBD1. CDR3 length: 14 residues. Trimming took 3 bases from V and 4 from J; bases not matched to a gene: 3. Germline V lookup: CDR1 SGHAT, CDR2 FQDESV (reference sequence). The CDR3: CASSFGRGPDTQYF. The CDR3 nucleotides read TGTGCCAGCAGCTTCGGCAGGGGGCCAGATACGCAGTATTTT.

This clone was observed a handful of times. This sequence joins TRBV27 and TRBJ2-1, with 8 bases lining up with TRBD2. The CDR3 length is 14 residues. V was pared by 8 bases and J by 2 bases, with 5 bases of the junction left unmatched. CDR1 and CDR2 from the germline V gene are MNHEY and SMNVEV (reference sequence). The CDR3 region has the DNA TGTGCCAGCGGAAGCGGGAGTGCCTACAATGAGCAGTTCTTC. This sequence encodes CASGSGSAYNEQFF.

The table lists this clone with a count of one. V usage is TRBV5-1 and J usage is TRBJ2-5, with 12 bases fitting TRBD2. Unmatched junction bases numbered 4, after V lost 5 bases and J lost 2 bases. The CDR3 loop spans 15 amino acids. Germline V gene sequence: CDR1 SGHRS, CDR2 YFSETQ. The CDR3 bases are TGCGCCAGCAGAAGGACTAGCGGGGTTCAAGAGACCCAGTACTTC. Protein sequence: CASRRTSGVQETQYF.

Details on this clone: The junction departs from germline at one end; a sequencing error may be responsible. The V call is TRBV28, the J call TRBJ2-2; D is possibly TRBD1 (7 bases). CDR1 and CDR2 from the germline V gene are MDHEN and SYDVKM. This CDR3 comprises 14 residues. The CDR3, as DNA: TGTGCCATGCGCGGGACAGCGAACACGGGGGAGCTGTTTTTT. Encoded protein: CAMRGTANTGELFF. The full variable domain, with the rest looked up from reference TRBV28 and TRBJ2-2, is DVKVTQSSRYLVKRTGEKVFLECVQDMDHENMFWYRQDPGLGLRLIYFSYDVKMKEKGDIPEGYSVSREKKERFSLILESASTNQTSMYLCAMRGTANTGELFFGEGSRLTVL.

The V and J genes are TRBV28 and TRBJ1-4; 7 bases map to TRBD1. CDR1 is MDHEN and CDR2 is SYDVKM in the germline V gene. The CDR3 spans 14 residues. Trimming cost V 7 bases and J 5 bases; bases outside gene matches: 7. CDR3 residues: CASTPWGQNEKLFF. The DNA for the CDR3 is TGTGCCAGCACCCCGTGGGGACAGAATGAAAAACTGTTTTTT.

Regarding this clone: Mismatch with germline at one junction end may stem from a read error. The chain recombines TRBV7-7 with TRBJ2-3; D is possibly TRBD1 (5 bases). The CDR3 spans 14 residues. Germline V gene data show CDR1 as SSHAT and CDR2 as FNYEAQ (reference sequence). The CDR3 spells CASSLARGTDTQYF. The CDR3, as DNA: TGTGCTAGCAGCTTAGCCAGGGGCACAGATACGCAGTATTTT. The entire variable domain, with the rest obtained from reference TRBV7-7 and TRBJ2-3, is as follows: GAGVSQSPRYKVTKRGQDVTLRCDPISSHATLYWYQQALGQGPEFLTYFNYEAQPDKSGLPSDRFSAERPEGSISTLTIQRTEQRDSAMYRCASSLARGTDTQYFGPGTRLTVL.

The V call is TRBV15, the J call TRBJ2-5, with 10 bases aligning to TRBD2. This CDR3 spans 16 amino acids. V dropped 0 bases and J dropped 2; count of bases not matched to a gene: 3. Germline CDR1 is LNHNV and CDR2 is YYDKDF (reference sequence). Here the CDR3 DNA reads TGTGCCACCAGCAGAGAAAGAGCGGGGGGGCAAGAGACCCAGTACTTC. Translation: CATSRERAGGQETQYF.

A few counts support this clone. CDR3 coding DNA: TGTGCCAGCAGACATATACCGGGACATCGGAACACCGGGGAGCTGTTTTTT. This encodes CASRHIPGHRNTGELFF. V is TRBV28 and J is TRBJ2-2; D might be TRBD1 (6 bases). Trimming took off 6 bases at V and 1 base at J, with 18 bases between the two ends. This CDR3 region has 17 residues. Germline values: CDR1 MDHEN, CDR2 SYDVKM. Using reference TRBV28 and TRBJ2-2 for the parts outside the CDR3, the full variable domain is DVKVTQSSRYLVKRTGEKVFLECVQDMDHENMFWYRQDPGLGLRLIYFSYDVKMKEKGDIPEGYSVSREKKERFSLILESASTNQTSMYLCASRHIPGHRNTGELFFGEGSRLTVL.

The chain uses TRBV4-1 and TRBJ2-4; 14 bases fit TRBD2. Trimming removed 4 bases from V and 12 bases from J; junction bases left unmatched: 11. The length of the CDR3 is 16 residues. Germline CDR1 reads MGHRA; CDR2 reads YSYEKL. The CDR3 DNA reads as TGCGCCAGCAGCCGTGGGACTAGCGGGGGTCCGGTAACTCAGTACTTC. Protein: CASSRGTSGGPVTQYF.

This clone was seen more than once but under ten times. The chain recombines TRBV6-1 with TRBJ2-1, with 7 bases that match TRBD2. Germline V lookup: CDR1 MNHNS, CDR2 SASEGT. The CDR3 consists of 14 residues. Losses at the gene ends were 10 bases for V and 6 bases for J; bases not matched to a gene: 12. DNA of the CDR3: TGTGCCACCGACCCGGGACTAAGCCTCAATGAGCAGTTCTTC. Protein: CATDPGLSLNEQFF.

V gene TRBV4-2 combines with J gene TRBJ2-2; TRBD1 aligns across 10 bases. The germline V gene has CDR1 LGHNA and CDR2 YNFKEQ. This CDR3 has 16 amino acids. J gave up 4 bases and V 0 bases, and 2 bases lay outside the gene matches. The CDR3 DNA reads TGTGCCAGCAGCCAAGACAGGGACAGGGGCACCGGGGAGCTGTTTTTT. Amino acid sequence: CASSQDRDRGTGELFF.

The chain links TRBV9 to TRBJ2-1; 7 bases fit TRBD2. The CDR3 consists of 17 residues. The ends lost 0 bases at V and 2 bases at J; junction bases unmatched: 8. Germline V gene sequence: CDR1 SGDLS, CDR2 YYNGEE. The CDR3 nucleotides are TGTGCCAGCAGCGTAGGTACGGAGCGGGACGCCTACAATGAGCAGTTCTTC. As protein: CASSVGTERDAYNEQFF.

The chain combines TRBV7-2 with TRBJ1-5, with D perhaps TRBD1 (5 bases). The germline gives CDR1 SGHTA, CDR2 FQGNSA. The germline V and J ends were trimmed by 5 bases and 2 bases, with 13 bases remaining between them. The CDR3 runs 15 residues. DNA of the CDR3: TGTGCCAGCAGCCCCTACGACAGCGGCAATCAGCCCCAGCATTTT. Residues: CASSPYDSGNQPQHF.

J is TRBJ2-7 and V is TRBV6-5, with 8 bases fitting TRBD1. From germline, CDR1 is MNHEY and CDR2 SVGAGI. With 6 bases clipped from V and 1 base from J, the junction kept 5 bases outside the gene matches. The CDR3 loop spans 14 amino acids. The CDR3 region is CASRAGTGSYEQYF. As DNA, the CDR3 is TGTGCCAGCAGGGCTGGGACAGGTTCCTACGAGCAGTACTTC.

The CDR3 spells CASSQASSGEAFF. The CDR3 DNA reads as TGCGCCAGCAGCCAAGCCTCCAGCGGTGAAGCTTTCTTT. The V call is TRBV4-1, the J call TRBJ1-1, with unresolved D. Trimming shortened V by 1 base and J by 7 bases, and 10 bases separated the two germline ends. CDR3 length: 13 amino acids. Germline values: CDR1 MGHRA, CDR2 YSYEKL.

The chain recombines TRBV6-1 with TRBJ2-5; TRBD2 might be the D (6 bases). The germline CDR1 and CDR2 sequences are MNHNS and SASEGT. Trimming took 2 bases from V and 11 from J, leaving 18 bases between them. CDR3 length: 14 amino acids. CDR3 in DNA: TGTGCCAGCAGTGAAATAGGAGGGGCTGGAGAGCAGTACTTC. It yields the protein CASSEIGGAGEQYF.

The J gene is TRBJ2-7, the V gene TRBV9; 8 bases are shared with TRBD1. The CDR3 has 14 amino acids. V lost 3 bases and J lost 1; bases outside the gene matches: 3. The V gene's germline CDR1 is SGDLS and CDR2 YYNGEE. The CDR3, as DNA: TGTGCCAGCAGCGCAACAGGGGGATCCTACGAGCAGTACTTC. Translation: CASSATGGSYEQYF.

This clone was recorded once. The chain uses TRBV5-1 and TRBJ2-2, with unresolved D. This CDR3 region has 16 residues. Germline CDR1 SGHRS, CDR2 YFSETQ. The V gene lost 0 bases and the J gene lost 0 bases, with 9 bases spanning the gap. The DNA for the CDR3 is TGCGCCAGCAGCTTGGCGCGCGCTACGAACACCGGGGAGCTGTTTTTT. It yields the protein CASSLARATNTGELFF.

The chain recombines TRBV5-6 with TRBJ2-7, with 8 bases that match TRBD1. After removal of 3 bases from V and 5 bases from J, the junction contained 7 bases not matched to a gene. CDR1 SGHDT and CDR2 YYEEEE come from the germline V gene. The CDR3 loop spans 14 amino acids. The CDR3, as DNA: TGTGCCAGCAGCTCCGACAGGGGACGGGACGAGCAGTACTTC. Translation: CASSSDRGRDEQYF.